Listed below are T cell receptor beta chains from one sample, sequenced in a study of Ad26.COV2.S vaccination and SARS-CoV-2 variants. TCRdb keeps only in-frame clones here, not all; method: immunoSEQ multiplex PCR. The data show hundreds of thousands of clones, roughly 91% seen once. The input for sequencing was peripheral blood, taken in a trial of Ad26.COV2.S vaccine versus placebo. These receptors were obtained from a person aged 18-60 years who received the Ad26.COV2.S COVID-19 vaccine or a placebo. The CDR3 runs from the conserved cysteine through the conserved F or W. The D gene is left open where the match is weak. Clone size, where shown, is once, few, many, or a class for clones that have expanded.

size,D,V,J,DNA,CDR3
.,TRBD2,TRBV4-1,TRBJ2-3,TGCGCCAGCAGCCAAGTTGGGAGGGAGCGGGGGGGCGATACGCAGTATTTT,CASSQVGRERGGDTQYF
.,TRBD2,TRBV7-3,TRBJ2-3,TGTGCCAGCAGCTTATTACCTCCCGGGACTAGCGGGGGCACAGATACGCAGTATTTT,CASSLLPPGTSGGTDTQYF
.,TRBD1,TRBV24-1,TRBJ1-1,TGTGCCACCAGTGATCGACAGGGGGTACCGAACACTGAAGCTTTCTTT,CATSDRQGVPNTEAFF
.,.,TRBV18,TRBJ2-5,TGTGCCAGCTCACCACAGCCGTTACAAGAGACCCAGTACTTC,CASSPQPLQETQYF
once,.,TRBV9,TRBJ2-2,TGTGCCAGCAGCGTAGGTCGGCAGCTTACGAACACCGGGGAGCTGTTTTTT,CASSVGRQLTNTGELFF
.,TRBD2,TRBV19,TRBJ2-3,TGTGCCAGTTCCTCGGTCCGGGGGGGGCGAAGAGATACGCAGTATTTT,CASSSVRGGRRDTQYF
.,TRBD1,TRBV2,TRBJ2-1,TGTGCCAGCAAGGGCTCCAGGGGGCCCGACAATGAGCAGTTCTTC,CASKGSRGPDNEQFF
.,TRBD2,TRBV5-4,TRBJ2-5,TGTGCCAGCAGCTCACCCGGGCTAGCGGGAAACCAAGAGACCCAGTACTTC,CASSSPGLAGNQETQYF
.,.,TRBV21-1,TRBJ2-3,TGTGCCAGCAGCAAAAAAAAACAGGGTTGCACAGATACGCAGTATTTT,CASSKKKQGCTDTQYF
once,.,TRBV6-5,TRBJ2-7,TGTGCCAGCAGTCTTCGGCGGCCCGAGCAGTACTTC,CASSLRRPEQYF
.,.,TRBV7-6,TRBJ2-3,TGTGCCAGCAGCCTGACCTCCTACAGCACAGATACGCAGTATTTT,CASSLTSYSTDTQYF
once,TRBD2,TRBV18,TRBJ2-7,TGTGCCAGCTCACCGGCTAGCGGGGGCCAAACCTACGAGCAGTACTTC,CASSPASGGQTYEQYF
.,.,TRBV6-1,TRBJ2-7,TGTGCCAGCAGTGAAGCGCTGGCAGGGTTGTACGAGCAGTACTTC,CASSEALAGLYEQYF
.,.,TRBV6-2/TRBV6-3,TRBJ1-2,TGTGCCAGCAGTTACTCGGAAGGCTACACCTTC,CASSYSEGYTF
.,.,TRBV19,TRBJ1-2,TGTGCCAGTACCCCTTGGGCGAACTATGGCTACACCTTC,CASTPWANYGYTF
.,.,TRBV6-5,TRBJ2-5,TGTGCCAGCAGCCCCCATAGCTCAGAGACCCAGTACTTC,CASSPHSSETQYF
.,TRBD2,TRBV27,TRBJ2-7,TGTGCCAGCAGTTTGCTGACTAGCGGGGGGTCATGGGAGCAGTACTTC,CASSLLTSGGSWEQYF
.,.,TRBV9,TRBJ2-2,TGTGCCAGCAGCGTAGTAGGCGGGGGCCGCACCGGGGAGCTGTTTTTT,CASSVVGGGRTGELFF
.,.,TRBV21-1,TRBJ1-1,TGTGCCAGCAACCCCCAGACGGACAGGCGGAGGTTGAACACTGAAGCTTTCTTT,CASNPQTDRRRLNTEAFF
.,.,TRBV21-1,TRBJ1-3,TGTGCCAGCAGCAAAGATCAAGGACCCCTAAAGGACTCTGGAAACACCATATATTTT,CASSKDQGPLKDSGNTIYF
.,.,TRBV11-3,TRBJ1-1,TGTGCCAGCAGCTTAGACCGGACAACCCCGAACACTGAAGCTTTCTTT,CASSLDRTTPNTEAFF
once,TRBD1,TRBV4-3,TRBJ2-7,TGCGCCAGCAGCCAAGATAGGGGGCAGCACGAGCAGTACTTC,CASSQDRGQHEQYF
.,TRBD1,TRBV7-9,TRBJ1-2,TGTGCCAGCAGCTTCGACGGGACAGCGTATGGCTACACCTTC,CASSFDGTAYGYTF
.,TRBD1,TRBV7-2,TRBJ1-4,TGTGCCAGCAGCTCCGGGACAGTTAATGAAAAACTGTTTTTT,CASSSGTVNEKLFF
once,.,TRBV14,TRBJ1-5,TGTGCCAGCAGCCAAGACGGAGGACAGCCCCAGCATTTT,CASSQDGGQPQHF
.,.,TRBV7-3,TRBJ2-3,TGTGCCAGCAGCCCACCGAGTGGAGATACGCAGTATTTT,CASSPPSGDTQYF
.,.,TRBV30,TRBJ1-3,TGTGCCTACAACTCCAACTCTGGAAACACCATATATTTT,CAYNSNSGNTIYF
.,.,TRBV12-3/TRBV12-4,TRBJ2-1,TGTGCCAGCAGTTTCGGTAATGAGCAGTTCTTC,CASSFGNEQFF